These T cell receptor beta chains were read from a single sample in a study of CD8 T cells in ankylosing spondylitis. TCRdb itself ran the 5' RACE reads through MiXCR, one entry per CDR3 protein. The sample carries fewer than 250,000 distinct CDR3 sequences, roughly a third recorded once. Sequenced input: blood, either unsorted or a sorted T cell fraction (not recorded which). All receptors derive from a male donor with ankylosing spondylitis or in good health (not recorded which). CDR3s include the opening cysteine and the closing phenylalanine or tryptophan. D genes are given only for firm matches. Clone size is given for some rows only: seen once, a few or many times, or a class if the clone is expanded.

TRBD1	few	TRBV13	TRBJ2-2	TGTGCCAGCAGCCCAAACGAGGGGGCGAGAACCGGGGAGCTGTTTTTT	CASSPNEGARTGELFF
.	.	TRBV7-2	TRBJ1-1	TGTGCCAGCAGCTGGAGGGTCGGTGAAGCTTTCTTT	CASSWRVGEAFF
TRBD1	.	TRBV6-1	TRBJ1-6	TGTGCCAGCAGTGAAGCGCCGGACAGGGGTTCACCCCTCCACTTT	CASSEAPDRGSPLHF
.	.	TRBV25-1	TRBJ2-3	TGTGCCAGCAGTGAATTAGTGGGGGAAGAGTCGCAGTATTTT	CASSELVGEESQYF
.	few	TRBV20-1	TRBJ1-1	TGCAGTGCTAGCGGGGATGGGGTCACTGAAGCTTTCTTT	CSASGDGVTEAFF
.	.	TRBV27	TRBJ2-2	TGTGCCAGCAGTTTCCGGGACCGACTCACCGGGGAGCTGTTTTTT	CASSFRDRLTGELFF
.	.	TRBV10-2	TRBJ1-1	TGCGCCGCAGAATCTGGGGGGAAGAACACTGAAGCTTTCTTT	CAAESGGKNTEAFF
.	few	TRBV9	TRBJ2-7	TGTGCCAGCAGCCCCCGGGACCTAGGGCTATTCGAGCAGTACTTC	CASSPRDLGLFEQYF
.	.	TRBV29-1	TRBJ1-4	TGCAGCGTAGAGGTAGTTGGAAAACTGTTTTTT	CSVEVVGKLFF
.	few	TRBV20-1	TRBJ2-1	TGCAGTGCTAGGGGCAGAAGAATATACAATGAGCAGTTCTTC	CSARGRRIYNEQFF
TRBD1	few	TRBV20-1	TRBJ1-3	TGCAGTGCTCTGACAGGGGGAAACACCATATATTTT	CSALTGGNTIYF
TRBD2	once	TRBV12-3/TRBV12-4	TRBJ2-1	TGTGCCAGCAGTACCACGGGGGGTGAGCAGTTCTTC	CASSTTGGEQFF
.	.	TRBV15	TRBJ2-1	TGTGCCACCAGCAGAGTGAACAATGAGCAGTTCTTC	CATSRVNNEQFF
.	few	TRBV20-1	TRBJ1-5	TGCAGTGTGGTCGGGGGAAGTTTTCGGCCCCAGCATTTT	CSVVGGSFRPQHF
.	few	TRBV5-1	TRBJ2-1	TGCGCCAGCAGCTCACGGGGGAGTCTATCCTACAATGAGCAGTTCTTC	CASSSRGSLSYNEQFF
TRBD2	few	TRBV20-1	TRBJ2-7	TGCAGTGTGCCCCGGGCTAGCGGGGGCTACGAGCAGTACTTC	CSVPRASGGYEQYF
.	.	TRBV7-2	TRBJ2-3	TGTGCCAGCAGCCGGCGGGTTGGGGGTTTCGCAGATACGCAGTATTTT	CASSRRVGGFADTQYF
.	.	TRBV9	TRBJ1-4	TGTGCCAGCAGCAAAGAAGGGGGGGCTGAAAAACTGTTTTTT	CASSKEGGAEKLFF
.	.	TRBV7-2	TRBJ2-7	TGTGCCAGCAGCTTAGTATTAGCATACGAGCAGTACTTC	CASSLVLAYEQYF
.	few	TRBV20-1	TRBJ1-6	TGCAGTGCTGGTCCCCCGGGTGGGAATTCACCCCTCCACTTT	CSAGPPGGNSPLHF
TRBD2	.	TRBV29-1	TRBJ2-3	TGCAGCGGACTAGCGGGGGCAGATACGCAGTATTTT	CSGLAGADTQYF
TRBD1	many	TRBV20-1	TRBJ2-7	TGCAGTGCTACCCCGGGACAGGGATGGGTGTACGAGCAGTACTTC	CSATPGQGWVYEQYF
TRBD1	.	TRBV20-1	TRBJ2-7	TGCAGTGCTTCCCGGGACAGGGTGCTTTACGAGCAGTACTTC	CSASRDRVLYEQYF
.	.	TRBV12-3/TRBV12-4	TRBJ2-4	TGTGCCAGCAGTTTATCAGGGGAGGAGGACATTCAGTACTTC	CASSLSGEEDIQYF
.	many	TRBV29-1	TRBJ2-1	TGCAGCGTTGGAGGGGATGAGCAGTTCTTC	CSVGGDEQFF
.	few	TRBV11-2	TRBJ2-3	TGTGCCAGCAGCTTAGTGTCCCAATATACGCAGTATTTT	CASSLVSQYTQYF
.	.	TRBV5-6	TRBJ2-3	TGTGCCAGCAGCCAAGTCCCAGATACGCAGTATTTT	CASSQVPDTQYF
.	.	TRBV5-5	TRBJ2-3	TGTGCCAGCAACGACGGTCCCACAGATACGCAGTATTTT	CASNDGPTDTQYF
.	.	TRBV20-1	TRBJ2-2	TGCAGTGCCCGAGGGTCTCGTAACACCGGGGAGCTGTTTTTT	CSARGSRNTGELFF
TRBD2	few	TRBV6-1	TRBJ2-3	TGTGCCAGCAAATCATCGGGGGGATCGGCAGATACGCAGTATTTT	CASKSSGGSADTQYF
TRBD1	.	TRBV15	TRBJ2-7	TGTGCCACCAGCCTAGGACAGGGCAAGCAGTACTTC	CATSLGQGKQYF
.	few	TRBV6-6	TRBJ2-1	TGTGCCAGCGGGGGGTCCCCCCTTGAGCAGTTCTTC	CASGGSPLEQFF
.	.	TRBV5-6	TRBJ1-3	TGTGCCAGCAGCTATTGGGGATTCCTCTCTGGAAACACCATATATTTT	CASSYWGFLSGNTIYF
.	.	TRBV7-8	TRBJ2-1	TGTGCCAGCAGCTTCTACCTGAACCTATACAATGAGCAGTTCTTC	CASSFYLNLYNEQFF
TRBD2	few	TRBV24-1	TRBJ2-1	TGTGCCACCAGTGATCCGGGACTAGCGGTCGACAATGAGCAGTTCTTC	CATSDPGLAVDNEQFF
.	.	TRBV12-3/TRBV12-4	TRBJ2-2	TGTGCCAGCAGTATACTAGTTGGGACCGGGGAGCTGTTTTTT	CASSILVGTGELFF
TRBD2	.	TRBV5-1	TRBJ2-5	TGCGCCAGCAGCATAGGATCAAGCGGGGGGGAAGAGACCCAGTACTTC	CASSIGSSGGEETQYF
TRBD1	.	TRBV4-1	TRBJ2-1	TGCGCCAGCAGCCAACGAAGTACAGGGGTTGAGCAGTTCTTC	CASSQRSTGVEQFF
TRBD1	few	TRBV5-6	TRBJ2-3	TGTGCCACCGGGACAGGTTACACAGATACGCAGTATTTT	CATGTGYTDTQYF
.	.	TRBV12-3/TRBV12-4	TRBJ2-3	TGTGCCAGCTTGGACAGTGGGTCGACAGATACGCAGTATTTT	CASLDSGSTDTQYF
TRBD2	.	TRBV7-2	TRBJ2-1	TGTGCCAGCAGCATTACTAGCGGGGGGTTGAATGAGCAGTTCTTC	CASSITSGGLNEQFF
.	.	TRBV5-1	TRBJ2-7	TGCGCCAGCAGCCGGGGTGGTAGAGACGACGAGCAGTACTTC	CASSRGGRDDEQYF
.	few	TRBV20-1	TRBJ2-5	TGCAGTGCCAACCCCACCCAAGAGACCCAGTACTTC	CSANPTQETQYF
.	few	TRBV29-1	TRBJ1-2	TGCAGCGTAGGGGACATCTATGGCTACACCTTC	CSVGDIYGYTF
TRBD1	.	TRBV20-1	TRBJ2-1	TGCAGTGCTGGAGGTACTCCGGGACAGGGTTGGAATGAGCAGTTCTTC	CSAGGTPGQGWNEQFF
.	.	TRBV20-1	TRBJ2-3	TGCAGTGCTAAATCAGGGGGAGGGTCAGATACGCAGTATTTT	CSAKSGGGSDTQYF
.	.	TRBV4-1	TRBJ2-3	TGCGCCAGCAGCCAAGGGCCAGCCTTCACAGATACGCAGTATTTT	CASSQGPAFTDTQYF
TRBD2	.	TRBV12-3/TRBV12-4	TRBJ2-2	TGTGCCAGCAGTCCCCTTTCGGCGGGGGGGCTGGACGGGGAGCTGTTTTTT	CASSPLSAGGLDGELFF
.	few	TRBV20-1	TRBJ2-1	TGCAGTGCAGGGAACCGGGGGCCTATGGATGAGCAGTTCTTC	CSAGNRGPMDEQFF
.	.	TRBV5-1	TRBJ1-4	TGCGCCAGCAGCCCCCAGGTGGGTGAAAAACTGTTTTTT	CASSPQVGEKLFF
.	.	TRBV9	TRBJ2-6	TGTGCCAGCAGGAGGGGGGCCAACGTCCTGACTTTC	CASRRGANVLTF
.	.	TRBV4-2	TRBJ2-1	TGTGCCAGCAGCCCCTTTGGGGGGAATGAGCAGTTCTTC	CASSPFGGNEQFF